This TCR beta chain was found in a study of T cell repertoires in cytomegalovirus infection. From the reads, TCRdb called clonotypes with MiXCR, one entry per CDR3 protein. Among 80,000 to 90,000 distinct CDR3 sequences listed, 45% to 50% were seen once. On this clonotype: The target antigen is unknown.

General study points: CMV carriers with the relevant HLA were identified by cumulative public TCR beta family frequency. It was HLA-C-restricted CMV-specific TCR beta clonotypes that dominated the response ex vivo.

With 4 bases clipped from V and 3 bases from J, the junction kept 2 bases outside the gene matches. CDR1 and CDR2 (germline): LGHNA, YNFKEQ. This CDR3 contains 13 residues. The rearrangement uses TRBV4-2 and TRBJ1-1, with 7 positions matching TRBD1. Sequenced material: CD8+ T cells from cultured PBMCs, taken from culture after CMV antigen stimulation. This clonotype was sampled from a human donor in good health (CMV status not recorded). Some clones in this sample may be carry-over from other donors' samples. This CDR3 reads CASSPTGHTEAFF. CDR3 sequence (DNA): TGTGCCAGCAGCCCGACAGGGCACACTGAAGCTTTCTTT.